The 15 T cell receptor beta chains reported below all come from one sample, sequenced in a study of T cell changes during pregnancy in multiple sclerosis. Only in-frame clones appear in the TCRdb table, and some are missing; sequencing was by immunoSEQ multiplex PCR. The sample has around 60,000 clones, over 85% seen once. The specimen comprised CD4+ T cells from peripheral blood mononuclear cells, sampled before pregnancy. The receptors were sampled from a female donor with multiple sclerosis, enrolled in a pregnancy study.

This clone was observed once. This chain connects TRBV5-1 to TRBJ2-1; 9 bases line up with TRBD2. Germline V lookup: CDR1 SGHRS, CDR2 YFSETQ. V shed 0 bases, J shed 0 bases, and the junction held 4 bases outside the gene matches. The CDR3 extends over 17 amino acids. The CDR3 loop is CASSLVASGNSYNEQFF. The CDR3 nucleotides read TGCGCCAGCAGCTTGGTGGCTAGCGGGAACTCCTACAATGAGCAGTTCTTC.

The V and J genes are TRBV7-9 and TRBJ2-5; 7 bases match TRBD1. Looked up from germline, CDR1 is SEHNR and CDR2 is FQNEAQ (reference sequence). CDR3 size: 14 residues. The J segment lost 4 bases and the V segment lost 5 bases, leaving 7 bases of the junction unmatched. The CDR3 protein is CASSPRGRRETQYF. CDR3 nucleotides: TGTGCCAGCAGCCCCAGGGGGAGAAGAGAGACCCAGTACTTC.

The chain combines TRBV5-6 with TRBJ2-3, with 14 bases lining up with TRBD2. With V trimmed by 4 bases and J by 1 base, 5 bases remained unmatched. Looked up from germline, CDR1 is SGHDT and CDR2 is YYEEEE. The CDR3 is made up of 17 amino acids. CDR3 coding DNA: TGTGCCAGCAGCCCTCCGGGACTAGCGGGGGGCACAGATACGCAGTATTTT. Protein: CASSPPGLAGGTDTQYF.

The chain recombines TRBV11-2 with TRBJ2-1, with 12 positions matching TRBD2. Per the germline V gene, CDR1 is SGHAT and CDR2 is FQNNGV. J gave up 3 bases and V 4 bases, and 7 bases lay outside the gene matches. This CDR3 is built from 17 residues. The CDR3 reads CASSSDRLAGVYNEQFF. The DNA for the CDR3 is TGTGCCAGCAGCTCGGACAGACTAGCGGGAGTCTACAATGAGCAGTTCTTC.

The chain carries TRBV28 and TRBJ2-5; D gene ambiguous. Germline assignment: CDR1 MDHEN and CDR2 SYDVKM. The CDR3 consists of 12 residues. The V gene lost 5 bases and the J gene lost 5 bases, with 9 bases spanning the gap. DNA of the CDR3: TGTGCCAGCAGTACCCCCCAGGAGACCCAGTACTTC. As protein: CASSTPQETQYF. Full variable domain (rest looked up from reference TRBV28 and TRBJ2-5): DVKVTQSSRYLVKRTGEKVFLECVQDMDHENMFWYRQDPGLGLRLIYFSYDVKMKEKGDIPEGYSVSREKKERFSLILESASTNQTSMYLCASSTPQETQYFGPGTRLLVL.

This chain links TRBV4-2 with TRBJ2-1, with D perhaps TRBD1 (5 bases). The germline V gene has CDR1 LGHNA and CDR2 YNFKEQ. The V end was cut by 1 base, the J end by 6 bases, with 16 bases between. The CDR3 has 16 residues. CDR3 DNA: TGTGCCAGCAGCCAAGTCAGCTCAGGGTGGCGCAATGAGCAGTTCTTC. Protein product: CASSQVSSGWRNEQFF.

The chain has TRBV11-2 and TRBJ2-7; no clear D gene. Germline V gives CDR1 SGHAT, CDR2 FQNNGV. Trimming left V 5 bases short and J 6 bases short, with 11 bases between. This CDR3 is 12 amino acids long. DNA for the CDR3: TGTGCCAGCAGCCAGCAGAGGCTCGAGCAGTACTTC. Protein sequence: CASSQQRLEQYF.

The rearrangement uses TRBV5-5 and TRBJ1-1; tentatively, D is TRBD1 (6 bases). Germline V lookup: CDR1 SGHKS, CDR2 YYEKEE (reference sequence). Trimming stripped 1 base from V and 6 bases from J, with 16 bases between. This CDR3 region has 15 residues. The CDR3 loop is CASSLPLGAIAEAFF. CDR3 nucleotides: TGTGCCAGCAGCTTGCCCTTGGGGGCAATCGCTGAAGCTTTCTTT.

The chain couples TRBV5-1 to TRBJ2-7, with TRBD1 identical over 9 bases. The trim removed 2 bases at V and 1 base at J, leaving 10 bases unmatched. In germline, CDR1 is SGHRS, CDR2 YFSETQ. The CDR3 extends over 17 amino acids. The CDR3: CASSFGTGRTASYEQYF. The CDR3 coding sequence is TGCGCCAGCAGCTTCGGGACAGGGCGAACCGCTTCCTACGAGCAGTACTTC.

The rearrangement uses TRBV5-4 and TRBJ2-7; D unclear. V lost 4 bases, J lost 7 bases, and 12 bases lay in between. CDR3 size: 12 residues. Per the germline V gene, CDR1 is SGHNT and CDR2 is YYREEE (reference sequence). The CDR3 DNA follows: TGTGCCAGCAGCCCGCCCGGGTCTGAGCAGTACTTC. It specifies CASSPPGSEQYF. The full variable domain, rest sourced from reference TRBV5-4 and TRBJ2-7, is ETGVTQSPTHLIKTRGQQVTLRCSSQSGHNTVSWYQQALGQGPQFIFQYYREEENGRGNFPPRFSGLQFPNYSSELNVNALELDDSALYLCASSPPGSEQYFGPGTRLTVT.

The chain is built from TRBV6-5 and TRBJ2-7; 8 bases line up with TRBD2. This CDR3 contains 15 residues. With V trimmed by 4 bases and J by 0 bases, 5 bases remained unmatched. Germline V gene sequence: CDR1 MNHEY, CDR2 SVGAGI. The CDR3 DNA is TGTGCCAGCAGTTCCAGCGGGAGTTACTCCTACGAGCAGTACTTC. The encoded protein is CASSSSGSYSYEQYF.

The chain recombines TRBV7-2 with TRBJ1-1; 8 nucleotides align to TRBD1. The CDR3 runs to 16 residues. Germline trimming cut 0 bases from V and 4 bases from J; bases unmatched to any gene: 7. CDR1 is SGHTA, CDR2 FQGNSA, per germline. CDR3 sequence reads: CASSLAAGGTGTEAFF. DNA of the CDR3: TGTGCCAGCAGCTTAGCCGCAGGGGGCACGGGCACTGAAGCTTTCTTT.

The chain has TRBV30 and TRBJ2-3; perhaps TRBD2 as D (6 bases). CDR3 size: 17 residues. The germline CDR1 and CDR2 sequences are GTSNPN and SVGIG (reference sequence). V was trimmed by 2 bases and J by 0 bases, leaving 18 bases between them. CDR3 sequence: CAWSPPGLAASTDTQYF. CDR3 in DNA: TGTGCCTGGAGTCCTCCGGGTTTAGCGGCTAGCACAGATACGCAGTATTTT.

V and J are TRBV19 and TRBJ2-2, with 14 bases lining up with TRBD2. In germline, CDR1 is LNHDA, CDR2 SQIVND (reference sequence). CDR3 length: 19 amino acids. The V and J ends lost 4 bases and 6 bases, in that order; junction bases with no gene match: 13. The CDR3 reads CASSTVTGLAGVVSGELFF. In DNA form, the CDR3 reads TGTGCCAGTAGTACCGTTACGGGACTAGCGGGAGTTGTTTCCGGGGAGCTGTTTTTT.

This clone appeared a single time. This chain links TRBV5-1 with TRBJ2-6, with 7 bases identical to TRBD1. CDR1 and CDR2 (germline): SGHRS, YFSETQ. CDR3 size: 16 residues. The junction had 2 bases not matched to a gene; V was cut back by 1 base and J by 1 base. CDR3 sequence (DNA): TGCGCCAGCAGCTTGACGACAGGGTCTGGGGCCAACGTCCTGACTTTC. Amino acid sequence: CASSLTTGSGANVLTF.